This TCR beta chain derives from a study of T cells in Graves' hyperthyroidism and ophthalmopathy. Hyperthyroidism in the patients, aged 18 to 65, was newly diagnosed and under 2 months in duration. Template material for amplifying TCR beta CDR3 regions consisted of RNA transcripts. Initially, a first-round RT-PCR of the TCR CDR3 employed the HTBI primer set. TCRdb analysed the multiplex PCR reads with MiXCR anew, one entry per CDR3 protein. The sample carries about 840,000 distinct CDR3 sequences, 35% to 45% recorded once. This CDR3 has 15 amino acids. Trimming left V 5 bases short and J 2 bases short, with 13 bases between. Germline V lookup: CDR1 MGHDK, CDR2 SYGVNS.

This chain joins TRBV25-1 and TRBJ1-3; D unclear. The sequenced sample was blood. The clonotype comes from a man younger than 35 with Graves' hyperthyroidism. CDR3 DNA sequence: TGTGCCAGCAGTTTATCGGTATCCGCTGGAAACACCATATATTTT. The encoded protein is CASSLSVSAGNTIYF.